This TCR beta chain came from a study of blood T cell repertoires in COVID-19. About the study: The United States, Italy and Spain were the sources of the acute and convalescent COVID-19 samples. The cDNA or gDNA used as material had been derived from T cells, B-cell-depleted T cells, or PBMCs.

The CDR3 runs 15 residues. Between the trimmed V and J ends, which lost 5 bases and 0 bases, there was a span of 11 bases. From germline, CDR1 is LNHDA and CDR2 SQIVND (reference sequence). One Seattle source followed patients from active infection through their disease course. The repertoire was sequenced with immunoSEQ multiplex PCR; TCRdb's copy has only in-frame clones and lacks some. The sample includes 200,000 to 250,000 clones, approximately 90% seen only once; the top ten take approximately 0.77%. What was sequenced was peripheral blood. The rearrangement uses TRBV19 and TRBJ1-5; tentatively, D is TRBD1 (6 bases). The receptor was isolated from a man between 60 and 75 years old with COVID-19, enrolled during active disease. The CDR3 loop is CASSPQGPSNQPQHF. The CDR3 bases are TGTGCCAGTAGTCCTCAGGGGCCTAGCAATCAGCCCCAGCATTTT.